This entry lists 18 T cell receptor beta chains sequenced from one sample in a study of blood T cell repertoires in COVID-19. TCRdb's table, derived via immunoSEQ multiplex PCR, lists solely in-frame clones and lacks some. The sample lists around 200,000 clones, approximately 86% occurring once. Sequencing was done on a sample of PBMCs or T cells enriched from blood (not recorded which). All receptors come from a man between 18 and 29 years old with acute COVID-19.

The V gene is TRBV27, the J gene TRBJ1-1; 9 nucleotides agree with TRBD1. This CDR3 region has 15 residues. Germline CDR1 reads MNHEY; CDR2 reads SMNVEV (reference sequence). Losses at the gene ends were 3 bases for V and 7 bases for J; bases not matched to a gene: 9. In DNA form, the CDR3 reads TGTGCCAGCAGTTTTCACCCCCTGGGACAGGGTGAAGCTTTCTTT. This encodes CASSFHPLGQGEAFF.

V and J are TRBV19 and TRBJ2-1; TRBD1 agrees at 8 bases. CDR1 is LNHDA, CDR2 SQIVND, per germline (reference sequence). Losses at the gene ends were 6 bases for V and 8 bases for J; bases not matched to a gene: 9. The CDR3 has 14 residues. The CDR3 sequence is CASRGDRIGDEQFF. CDR3 DNA sequence: TGTGCCAGTAGGGGGGACAGGATCGGGGATGAGCAGTTCTTC. Drawing the rest from reference TRBV19 and TRBJ2-1, the complete variable domain is DGGITQSPKYLFRKEGQNVTLSCEQNLNHDAMYWYRQDPGQGLRLIYYSQIVNDFQKGDIAEGYSVSREKKESFPLTVTSAQKNPTAFYLCASRGDRIGDEQFFGPGTRLTVL.

V is TRBV5-1 and J is TRBJ2-7, with TRBD2 matching 13 bases. This CDR3 has 17 amino acids. With 0 bases clipped from V and 2 bases from J, the junction kept 5 bases outside the gene matches. Per germline, CDR1 SGHRS and CDR2 YFSETQ. The CDR3: CASSLGTSGSETYEQYF. The DNA for the CDR3 is TGCGCCAGCAGCTTGGGGACTAGCGGGAGTGAAACCTACGAGCAGTACTTC.

As DNA, the CDR3 is TGTGCCAGCTCACGAACAGGGTACAGCAATCAGCCCCAGCATTTT. This translates into CASSRTGYSNQPQHF. The J gene is TRBJ1-5, the V gene TRBV18; possible D gene TRBD1, 6 bases. The CDR3 is made up of 15 amino acids. CDR1 is KGHSH and CDR2 is LQKENI in the germline V gene. Trimming pared 4 bases from V and 1 base from J, leaving 11 bases between.

The chain has TRBV30 and TRBJ2-7; D is undetermined. The CDR3 runs to 14 residues. The ends were cut back, 0 bases at V and 4 bases at J, with 13 bases in the middle. CDR1 GTSNPN and CDR2 SVGIG come from the germline V gene (reference sequence). The CDR3 DNA reads TGTGCCTGGAGTGTATACGGTTCGGTTTACGAGCAGTACTTC. It yields the protein CAWSVYGSVYEQYF.

CDR3 loop: CASSPTSGTPDTQYF. CDR3 DNA sequence: TGTGCCAGCAGCCCCACTAGCGGGACCCCAGATACGCAGTATTTT. The rearrangement uses TRBV6-5 and TRBJ2-3; 10 bases match TRBD2. V gave up 6 bases and J gave up 4 bases; unmatched junction bases: 7. The CDR3 is 15 amino acids. Germline CDR1 reads MNHEY; CDR2 reads SVGAGI.

The chain uses TRBV29-1 and TRBJ2-1, with D tentatively TRBD1 (6 bases). This CDR3 is 14 amino acids long. V lost 3 bases, J lost 6 bases, and 15 bases lay in between. Germline CDR1 is SQVTM and CDR2 is ANQGSEA. In DNA form, the CDR3 reads TGCAGCGTTGAGGGGGCAGGGGTGGCCAATGAGCAGTTCTTC. Translation: CSVEGAGVANEQFF.

The J gene is TRBJ2-1, the V gene TRBV30, with 7 bases fitting TRBD2. The CDR3 length is 13 residues. Trimming took 0 bases from V and 7 from J; bases not matched to a gene: 3. Germline-derived CDR1 and CDR2 are GTSNPN and SVGIG (reference sequence). In DNA, the CDR3 is TGTGCCTGGAGTGTTCAGGGAGGGAATGAGCAGTTCTTC. It encodes CAWSVQGGNEQFF.

The chain recombines TRBV28 with TRBJ1-1; D gene unclear. This CDR3 spans 12 amino acids. The germline V and J ends were trimmed by 8 bases and 1 base, with 8 bases remaining between them. The germline V gene encodes CDR1 MDHEN and CDR2 SYDVKM. CDR3 loop: CASQRGNTEAFF. DNA of the CDR3: TGTGCCAGCCAGCGGGGGAACACTGAAGCTTTCTTT. The full variable domain, its missing parts supplied by reference TRBV28 and TRBJ1-1, is DVKVTQSSRYLVKRTGEKVFLECVQDMDHENMFWYRQDPGLGLRLIYFSYDVKMKEKGDIPEGYSVSREKKERFSLILESASTNQTSMYLCASQRGNTEAFFGQGTRLTVV.

This sequence joins TRBV11-3 and TRBJ1-2; tentatively, D is TRBD1 (5 bases). This CDR3 is 14 amino acids long. V lost 0 bases, J lost 6 bases, and 11 bases lay in between. The germline CDR1 and CDR2 sequences are SGHNT and YENEEA. The CDR3 protein is CASSLDCGGNGYTF. DNA for the CDR3: TGTGCCAGCAGCTTAGATTGTGGGGGGAATGGCTACACCTTC.

The rearrangement joins TRBV11-3 to TRBJ2-7; 7 bases line up with TRBD1. Germline-derived CDR1 and CDR2 are SGHNT and YENEEA. V was pared by 5 bases and J by 3 bases, with 13 bases of the junction left unmatched. The CDR3 consists of 16 residues. The CDR3 DNA is TGTGCCAGCAGCCCAGTCCCGGGACAGTTCTTCTACGAGCAGTACTTC. Its protein is CASSPVPGQFFYEQYF.

The V gene is TRBV5-4, the J gene TRBJ2-7; D is possibly TRBD2 (7 bases). Germline values: CDR1 SGHNT, CDR2 YYREEE (reference sequence). The V gene lost 4 bases and the J gene lost 3 bases, with 20 bases spanning the gap. The CDR3 length is 16 residues. CDR3 loop: CASSLEGGGGFYEQYF. Here the CDR3 DNA reads TGTGCCAGCAGCCTTGAAGGTGGCGGGGGCTTCTACGAGCAGTACTTC.

In this sample, this clone turned up once. J is TRBJ2-1 and V is TRBV3-1 (or the pseudogene TRBV3-2); 9 positions agree with TRBD2. The ends lost 4 bases at V and 6 bases at J; junction bases unmatched: 13. Germline CDR1 LGHDT, CDR2 YNNKEL (reference sequence). The CDR3 has 17 amino acids. The CDR3 spells CASSLNEGGRAVNEQFF. The CDR3 region has the DNA TGTGCCAGCAGCCTTAACGAAGGCGGGAGGGCGGTCAATGAGCAGTTCTTC.

The V and J genes are TRBV6-4 and TRBJ2-2, with 7 positions matching TRBD1. Germline loops: CDR1 MRHNA, CDR2 SNTAGT. The CDR3 is 16 residues long. The V and J ends lost 4 bases and 7 bases, in that order; junction bases with no gene match: 12. The CDR3 sequence: CASSASGTENIGELFF. The DNA of the CDR3 is TGTGCCAGCAGTGCTTCCGGGACAGAGAATATCGGGGAGCTGTTTTTT.

Relative to its sample, this clone is medium-sized. The chain couples TRBV7-3 to TRBJ2-2; 7 nucleotides align to TRBD2. The CDR3 spans 17 residues. Trimming cost V 5 bases and J 2 bases; bases outside gene matches: 11. Looked up from germline, CDR1 is SGHTA and CDR2 is FQGTGA. The CDR3 loop reads CASSLISGQINTGELFF. The CDR3, as DNA: TGTGCCAGCAGCCTCATTAGCGGGCAGATTAACACCGGGGAGCTGTTTTTT.

This clone has just one count. This chain joins TRBV7-9 and TRBJ2-5; D not resolved. CDR1 is SEHNR, CDR2 FQNEAQ, per germline (reference sequence). The CDR3 spans 14 residues. The V end was cut by 1 base, the J end by 1 base, with 7 bases between. The CDR3 here is CASSLGQAQETQYF. The CDR3 region has the DNA TGTGCCAGCAGCTTAGGGCAGGCCCAAGAGACCCAGTACTTC.

The chain joins TRBV24-1 to TRBJ1-1; 8 positions agree with TRBD1. CDR3 length: 14 amino acids. J lost 3 bases, V lost 4 bases, and 3 bases had no gene match. Germline-derived CDR1 and CDR2 are KGHDR and SFDVKD. CDR3 in amino acids: CATSETGGDTEAFF. The CDR3 region has the DNA TGTGCCACCAGTGAAACAGGGGGAGACACTGAAGCTTTCTTT.

A remark on this clone: No DNA is shown, since the ends of the CDR3 on it are uncertain; the CDR3 is the one TCRdb lists. This rearrangement joins TRBV28 to TRBJ2-7; the table's TRBD2 call for D was not verified on the DNA. Inclusive of both ends, the CDR3 amounts to 16 amino acids. Germline V lookup: CDR1 MDHEN, CDR2 SYDVKM. CDR3 region: CASSSSREVVYYEQYF.